This passage covers 8 T cell receptor beta chains from one sample sequenced in a study of brain T cells in children with intractable seizures. Time point here: blood from clinic visit 5 months post-surgery; TSC patient then seizure free. TCRdb's copy holds only in-frame clones and misses some; the assay was immunoSEQ multiplex PCR. This table holds about 340,000 clones, over 90% found once. Material: peripheral blood, obtained roughly 5 months after surgery. The receptors originated from a boy under two years old with tuberous sclerosis and intractable seizures.

The chain carries TRBV28 and TRBJ2-1; weak D call: TRBD1 (5 bases). The CDR3 length is 15 residues. The V end was cut by 6 bases, the J end by 2 bases, with 14 bases between. From germline, CDR1 is MDHEN and CDR2 SYDVKM. CDR3 nucleotides: TGTGCCAGCAGCCAGCTAAGGGGTACCTACAATGAGCAGTTCTTC. It encodes CASSQLRGTYNEQFF.

This sequence joins TRBV2 and TRBJ2-5; no firm D call. The CDR3 has 13 residues. Trimming took off 10 bases at V and 2 bases at J, with 14 bases between the two ends. Per the germline V gene, CDR1 is SNHLY and CDR2 is FYNNEI. As DNA, the CDR3 is TGTGCCACCTACGAGGCAGGACAAGAGACCCAGTACTTC. Protein product: CATYEAGQETQYF.

This sequence joins TRBV19 and TRBJ2-7; D is uncertain. Trimming cost V 3 bases and J 7 bases, with 16 bases left between them. Germline V gene lookup returns CDR1 LNHDA and CDR2 SQIVND (reference sequence). This CDR3 spans 14 amino acids. This chain's CDR3 is CASSIGQAPGEQYF. CDR3 bases: TGTGCCAGTAGTATTGGCCAGGCTCCTGGGGAGCAGTACTTC.

J is TRBJ2-1 and V is TRBV11-2; 7 bases match TRBD2. With V trimmed by 6 bases and J by 10 bases, 3 bases remained unmatched. The CDR3 has 11 amino acids. Germline loops: CDR1 SGHAT, CDR2 FQNNGV. CDR3 protein: CASRAAGEQFF. The CDR3 DNA reads as TGTGCCAGCAGGGCAGCGGGAGAGCAGTTCTTC. Drawing the rest from reference TRBV11-2 and TRBJ2-1, the complete variable domain is EAGVAQSPRYKIIEKRQSVAFWCNPISGHATLYWYQQILGQGPKLLIQFQNNGVVDDSQLPKDRFSAERLKGVDSTLKIQPAKLEDSAVYLCASRAAGEQFFGPGTRLTVL.

This clone was counted a single time. The chain couples TRBV20-1 to TRBJ2-1, with D maybe TRBD2 (5 bases). This CDR3 is built from 13 residues. Trimming took off 3 bases at V and 4 bases at J, with 10 bases between the two ends. Germline-derived CDR1 and CDR2 are DFQATT and SNEGSKA (reference sequence). CDR3 loop: CSASDGEYNEQFF. The CDR3 DNA follows: TGCAGTGCTAGTGACGGGGAATACAATGAGCAGTTCTTC.

This sequence joins TRBV7-9 and TRBJ1-1; a possible D gene is TRBD1 (5 bases). The V end lost 4 bases, the J end lost 0 bases, and 12 bases lay between the germline ends. The CDR3 has 15 amino acids. Germline CDR1 SEHNR, CDR2 FQNEAQ (reference sequence). The CDR3 loop reads CASSSRRGMNTEAFF. DNA for the CDR3: TGTGCCAGCAGCTCAAGACGGGGCATGAACACTGAAGCTTTCTTT.

V gene TRBV24-1 combines with J gene TRBJ2-1, with D perhaps TRBD1 or TRBD2 (6 bases each). The V end was cut by 0 bases, the J end by 8 bases, with 22 bases between. CDR1 is KGHDR, CDR2 SFDVKD, per germline. The CDR3 runs 18 residues. The CDR3 bases are TGTGCCACCAGTGATTTGCAAACCCGTCAGGGGAGGAGGGATGAGCAGTTCTTC. The encoded protein is CATSDLQTRQGRRDEQFF.

Only one count was recorded for this clone. The chain couples TRBV11-2 to TRBJ2-7; 9 bases are a match to TRBD2. From germline, CDR1 is SGHAT and CDR2 FQNNGV. V lost 2 bases, J lost 0 bases, and 8 bases stayed unmatched. CDR3 length: 17 amino acids. CDR3: CASSLQLAGLSSYEQYF. CDR3 DNA sequence: TGTGCCAGCAGCTTACAACTAGCGGGCCTCAGCTCCTACGAGCAGTACTTC. Supplemented by reference TRBV11-2 and TRBJ2-7, the full variable domain reads EAGVAQSPRYKIIEKRQSVAFWCNPISGHATLYWYQQILGQGPKLLIQFQNNGVVDDSQLPKDRFSAERLKGVDSTLKIQPAKLEDSAVYLCASSLQLAGLSSYEQYFGPGTRLTVT.